The next 21 T cell receptor beta chains were all read from a single sample in a study of blood T cell repertoires in COVID-19. The table came from immunoSEQ multiplex PCR; TCRdb's copy has only in-frame clones and leaves some out. The table includes approximately 180,000 clones, over 75% detected once. Sequencing input: peripheral blood. The source of these receptors is a human donor with active or convalescent COVID-19. The donor label of this sample is uncertain.

V gene TRBV5-5 combines with J gene TRBJ2-1, with 10 bases aligning to TRBD2. Germline assignment: CDR1 SGHKS and CDR2 YYEKEE (reference sequence). Trimming at V came to 0 bases and at J to 9 bases, leaving 6 bases not matched to a gene. This CDR3 contains 15 residues. CDR3 DNA: TGTGCCAGCAGCTTGGTACCTAGCGGGGGTATTGAGCAGTTCTTC. Amino acids: CASSLVPSGGIEQFF.

This clone was observed a single time. This rearrangement joins TRBV7-9 to TRBJ1-5, with D possibly matching TRBD1 (5 bases). Trimming removed 1 base at V and 7 bases at J, with 11 bases between. The V gene's germline CDR1 is SEHNR and CDR2 FQNEAQ (reference sequence). The CDR3 sequence is 14 residues long. The DNA of the CDR3 is TGTGCCAGCAGCTTAGGGCAGGGAAGCCAGCCCCAGCATTTT. It translates to CASSLGQGSQPQHF.

The V and J genes are TRBV5-1 and TRBJ2-5; TRBD2 aligns across 13 bases. The V and J ends lost 2 bases and 3 bases, in that order; junction bases with no gene match: 10. The CDR3 consists of 18 residues. CDR1 and CDR2 (germline): SGHRS, YFSETQ. CDR3 loop: CASSLRGQGLAGKETQYF. CDR3 DNA sequence: TGCGCCAGCAGCTTAAGGGGGCAGGGACTAGCGGGGAAAGAGACCCAGTACTTC.

The chain combines TRBV24-1 with TRBJ1-4; no clear D. Germline CDR1 is KGHDR and CDR2 is SFDVKD. The V end lost 3 bases, the J end lost 4 bases, and 11 bases lay between the germline ends. CDR3 length equals 15 residues. As DNA, the CDR3 is TGTGCCACCAGTGATCCGACGGGGAATAATGAAAAACTGTTTTTT. Protein sequence: CATSDPTGNNEKLFF.

The CDR3 spells CASSLTSSIETQYF. CDR3 in DNA: TGCGCCAGCAGCTTGACTAGTTCGATAGAGACCCAGTACTTC. The chain couples TRBV5-1 to TRBJ2-5; the D gene is possibly TRBD2 (5 bases). This CDR3 comprises 14 residues. CDR1 and CDR2 from the germline V gene are SGHRS and YFSETQ. Trimming took 1 base from V and 4 from J, leaving 11 bases between them.

A few counts support this clone. V and J are TRBV7-2 and TRBJ2-7; TRBD1 might be the D (5 bases). Per germline, CDR1 SGHTA and CDR2 FQGNSA. CDR3 length: 16 amino acids. V shed 4 bases and J shed 1 base, with 17 bases lying between them. The CDR3 loop is CASSWKQGWTSYEQYF. The CDR3 DNA reads TGTGCCAGCAGCTGGAAGCAGGGCTGGACGTCCTACGAGCAGTACTTC.

V gene TRBV6-5 combines with J gene TRBJ2-7, with 7 bases that match TRBD1. Germline V gene sequence: CDR1 MNHEY, CDR2 SVGAGI. J gave up 6 bases and V 0 bases, and 5 bases lay outside the gene matches. The CDR3 has 14 amino acids. Written as DNA, the CDR3 is TGTGCCAGCAGTTACTCGAAGGGGGCGGGCGAGCAGTACTTC. This sequence encodes CASSYSKGAGEQYF.

V usage is TRBV7-3 and J usage is TRBJ2-2; D is unresolved. Looked up from germline, CDR1 is SGHTA and CDR2 is FQGTGA. Trimming removed 4 bases at V and 6 bases at J, with 9 bases between. The length of the CDR3 is 13 residues. Here the CDR3 reads CASSSRHSGELFF. CDR3 coding DNA: TGTGCCAGCAGCTCCCGCCACTCCGGGGAGCTGTTTTTT.

V is TRBV12-3 or TRBV12-4 and J is TRBJ2-2; D is uncertain. V gave up 6 bases and J gave up 8 bases, with 7 bases separating them. The CDR3 runs to 11 residues. Written as DNA, the CDR3 is TGTGCCAGCAGCGCCAGGGGGGAGCTGTTTTTT. Amino acid sequence: CASSARGELFF.

In its sample, this clone was seen a few times. The gene calls are TRBV29-1 and TRBJ2-5; 9 bases are shared with TRBD2. CDR1 and CDR2 from the germline V gene are SQVTM and ANQGSEA. The CDR3 loop spans 13 amino acids. Trimming took 3 bases from V and 5 from J; bases not matched to a gene: 4. CDR3 protein: CSVERGGRETQYF. For the CDR3, the DNA is TGCAGCGTTGAGCGGGGGGGTCGGGAGACCCAGTACTTC. Full variable domain (remainder filled in from reference TRBV29-1 and TRBJ2-5): SAVISQKPSRDICQRGTSLTIQCQVDSQVTMMFWYRQQPGQSLTLIATANQGSEATYESGFVIDKFPISRPNLTFSTLTVSNMSPEDSSIYLCSVERGGRETQYFGPGTRLLVL.

This sequence joins TRBV5-5 and TRBJ2-3; 8 bases fit TRBD2. Per the germline V gene, CDR1 is SGHKS and CDR2 is YYEKEE (reference sequence). The CDR3 loop spans 16 amino acids. V shed 9 bases, J shed 0 bases, and the junction held 12 bases outside the gene matches. This chain's CDR3 is CATARVAGLSTDTQYF. CDR3 DNA: TGTGCCACCGCTAGAGTAGCGGGACTCAGCACAGATACGCAGTATTTT.

The chain has TRBV5-1 and TRBJ2-7, with 7 bases lining up with TRBD1. Losses at the gene ends were 4 bases for V and 3 bases for J; bases not matched to a gene: 7. In germline, CDR1 is SGHRS, CDR2 YFSETQ. This CDR3 comprises 14 residues. This CDR3 is CASSPGQRDYEQYF. The CDR3, as DNA: TGCGCCAGCAGCCCGGGACAGCGAGACTACGAGCAGTACTTC.

The rearrangement links TRBV28 to TRBJ1-5; TRBD1 matches at 7 bases. Germline trimming cut 9 bases from V and 6 bases from J; bases unmatched to any gene: 11. The V gene's germline CDR1 is MDHEN and CDR2 SYDVKM. The CDR3 is 14 residues long. CDR3 amino acids: CASKVQGYGQPQHF. The CDR3 nucleotides read TGTGCCAGTAAAGTACAGGGGTACGGTCAGCCCCAGCATTTT.

This clone was recorded once. This chain connects TRBV27 to TRBJ2-3, with TRBD2 matching 8 bases. CDR1 is MNHEY, CDR2 SMNVEV, per germline (reference sequence). The CDR3 consists of 15 residues. After removal of 7 bases from V and 5 bases from J, the junction contained 11 bases not matched to a gene. CDR3 in amino acids: CASTPLGSGVDTQYF. The CDR3 DNA is TGTGCCAGCACTCCTCTGGGTAGCGGGGTAGATACGCAGTATTTT.

This clone is a singleton in its sample. The V call is TRBV2, the J call TRBJ1-6; TRBD1 might be the D (5 bases). The CDR3 contains 14 residues. Per germline, CDR1 SNHLY and CDR2 FYNNEI. The V and J ends lost 4 bases and 7 bases respectively, with 11 bases between them. The CDR3 region is CASSVGHPNSPLHF. The CDR3 DNA is TGTGCCAGCAGTGTCGGACACCCAAATTCACCCCTCCACTTT.

The gene calls are TRBV15 and TRBJ1-5, with D uncertain. The CDR3 spans 13 residues. Trimming shortened V by 2 bases and J by 6 bases, and 8 bases separated the two germline ends. Germline V gene lookup returns CDR1 LNHNV and CDR2 YYDKDF (reference sequence). The CDR3 is CATSRPVSQPQHF. CDR3 bases: TGTGCCACCAGCAGACCCGTGTCTCAGCCCCAGCATTTT.

CDR3 region: CASSELQETQYF. The CDR3 DNA sequence: TGTGCCAGCAGTGAACTTCAAGAGACCCAGTACTTC. The chain carries TRBV2 and TRBJ2-5; no reliable D call. Germline CDR1 reads SNHLY; CDR2 reads FYNNEI. The ends were cut back, 2 bases at V and 2 bases at J, with 3 bases in the middle. This CDR3 spans 12 amino acids.

The chain employs TRBV5-1 and TRBJ1-4; D is perhaps TRBD1 (6 bases). The CDR3 has 15 residues. Looked up from germline, CDR1 is SGHRS and CDR2 is YFSETQ. V was clipped by 2 bases and J by 6 bases, with 14 bases between them. CDR3 amino acids: CASSFTADSYEKLFF. CDR3 in DNA: TGCGCCAGCAGCTTCACCGCGGACAGTTATGAAAAACTGTTTTTT.

The chain combines TRBV9 with TRBJ2-2; possibly TRBD1 for D (5 bases). This CDR3 is 15 amino acids long. V was cut by 0 bases and J by 3 bases, with 9 bases left in between. The germline gives CDR1 SGDLS, CDR2 YYNGEE. In nucleotides, the CDR3 is TGTGCCAGCAGCGTAGTAGGGGCCGACACCGGGGAGCTGTTTTTT. Translated, it gives CASSVVGADTGELFF.

This chain connects TRBV15 to TRBJ1-1; weak D call: TRBD1 (5 bases). Germline-derived CDR1 and CDR2 are LNHNV and YYDKDF (reference sequence). This CDR3 comprises 19 residues. With 3 bases removed from V and 0 bases from J, the gap between germline ends came to 23 bases. CDR3 coding DNA: TGTGCCACCAGCAGCCTACCCCTGGGGGGGGGTTTGGTGAACACTGAAGCTTTCTTT. Translating gives CATSSLPLGGGLVNTEAFF.

The rearrangement links TRBV30 to TRBJ2-7; D is unclear. Deletions cut 0 bases from V and 6 bases from J, with 12 bases between. CDR3 length equals 13 residues. The V gene's germline CDR1 is GTSNPN and CDR2 SVGIG (reference sequence). CDR3 residues: CAWSVQSLGEQYF. As DNA, the CDR3 is TGTGCCTGGAGTGTACAGTCTCTCGGCGAGCAGTACTTC.